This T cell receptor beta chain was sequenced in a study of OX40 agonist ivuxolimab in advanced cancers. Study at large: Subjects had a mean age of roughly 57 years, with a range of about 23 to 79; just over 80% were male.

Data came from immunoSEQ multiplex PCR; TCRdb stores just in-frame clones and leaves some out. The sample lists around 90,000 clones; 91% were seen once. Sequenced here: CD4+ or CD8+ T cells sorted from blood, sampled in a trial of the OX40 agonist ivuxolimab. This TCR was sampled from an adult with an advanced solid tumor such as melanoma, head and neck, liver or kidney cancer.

The CDR3 reads CASSPSPAGEGETQYF. The CDR3 DNA sequence: TGTGCCAGCTCACCAAGCCCGGCGGGCGAGGGAGAGACCCAGTACTTC. This chain links TRBV18 with TRBJ2-5, with D perhaps TRBD2 (5 bases). Germline V gives CDR1 KGHSH, CDR2 LQKENI. This CDR3 has 16 residues. V was clipped by 2 bases and J by 4 bases, with 17 bases between them.